Each of the 25 T cell receptor beta chains below was sequenced from the same sample in a study of blood T cell repertoires in COVID-19. TCRdb's table, derived via immunoSEQ multiplex PCR, lists solely in-frame clones and lacks some. Here the sample spans tens of thousands of clones, roughly 80% being singletons. The source material was peripheral blood. The receptors were sampled from a human donor in a cohort sampled during active COVID-19.

The rearrangement joins TRBV11-2 to TRBJ2-5, with TRBD2 matching over 7 bases. J was trimmed by 5 bases and V by 1 base; bases with no gene match: 7. This CDR3 comprises 15 residues. The germline V gene has CDR1 SGHAT and CDR2 FQNNGV. The CDR3 DNA reads as TGTGCCAGCAGCTTAGGGGCGGGAGAGACGGAGACCCAGTACTTC. The encoded protein is CASSLGAGETETQYF.

This chain uses TRBV19 with TRBJ1-5; perhaps TRBD1 as D (6 bases). Trimming stripped 3 bases from V and 6 bases from J, with 15 bases between. Germline V gene lookup returns CDR1 LNHDA and CDR2 SQIVND (reference sequence). The CDR3 has 15 amino acids. CDR3 sequence: CASSIPLGGAQPQHF. CDR3 nucleotide sequence: TGTGCCAGTAGTATTCCTCTTGGGGGGGCTCAGCCCCAGCATTTT.

The rearrangement uses TRBV6-4 and TRBJ2-3; 8 bases are shared with TRBD2. J was trimmed by 0 bases and V by 8 bases; bases with no gene match: 4. The CDR3 is 14 residues long. Germline CDR1 is MRHNA and CDR2 is SNTAGT. CDR3 DNA sequence: TGTGCCAGCGGTAGCGGGGAAAGCACAGATACGCAGTATTTT. Translated: CASGSGESTDTQYF.

The chain uses TRBV4-2 and TRBJ2-7, with TRBD2 matching over 9 bases. The CDR3 sequence is 15 residues long. The junction had 2 bases not matched to a gene; V was cut back by 0 bases and J by 2 bases. Germline-derived CDR1 and CDR2 are LGHNA and YNFKEQ. CDR3 sequence reads: CASSQELAGAYEQYF. Here the CDR3 DNA reads TGTGCCAGCAGCCAAGAATTAGCGGGAGCCTACGAGCAGTACTTC.

The J gene is TRBJ1-4, the V gene TRBV20-1, with no clear D. Looked up from germline, CDR1 is DFQATT and CDR2 is SNEGSKA (reference sequence). V shed 3 bases and J shed 8 bases, with 19 bases lying between them. The CDR3 runs 15 residues. CDR3 residues: CSASWVPGLDEKLFF. Written as DNA, the CDR3 is TGCAGTGCTAGTTGGGTCCCGGGGTTAGACGAAAAACTGTTTTTT.

The chain uses TRBV19 and TRBJ2-3; D uncertain. V gave up 6 bases and J gave up 3 bases, with 7 bases separating them. Germline V lookup: CDR1 LNHDA, CDR2 SQIVND (reference sequence). The CDR3 totals 12 residues. This CDR3 reads CASSVSTDTQYF. CDR3 nucleotide sequence: TGTGCCAGTAGCGTCTCGACAGATACGCAGTATTTT.

This clone was picked up one time. The rearrangement uses TRBV7-8 and TRBJ1-1, with a possible D match to TRBD1 (5 bases). In germline, CDR1 is SGHVS, CDR2 FQNEAQ. The V end lost 4 bases, the J end lost 4 bases, and 16 bases lay between the germline ends. CDR3 length: 15 amino acids. CDR3 residues: CASSSIEQGSTEAFF. The CDR3 coding sequence is TGTGCCAGCAGCTCCATAGAGCAGGGCTCCACTGAAGCTTTCTTT.

This rearrangement joins TRBV4-1 to TRBJ2-4, with 12 bases fitting TRBD1. The trim removed 4 bases at V and 3 bases at J, leaving 7 bases unmatched. Germline CDR1 MGHRA, CDR2 YSYEKL. The CDR3 has 17 amino acids. CDR3 DNA: TGCGCCAGCAGCCCAGCAGGGGACAGGGGGCGCAAAAACATTCAGTACTTC. Encoded protein: CASSPAGDRGRKNIQYF.

This chain uses TRBV6-2 or TRBV6-3 with TRBJ1-6, with D tentatively TRBD1 (5 bases). CDR3 length equals 15 residues. Per germline, CDR1 MNHEY and CDR2 SVGEGT. The V end was cut by 3 bases, the J end by 8 bases, with 14 bases between. CDR3 sequence reads: CASSYRPAGDSPLHF. The DNA of the CDR3 is TGTGCCAGCAGTTATCGTCCGGCGGGGGATTCACCCCTCCACTTT.

V is TRBV7-9 and J is TRBJ2-7; 8 nucleotides match TRBD2. Germline CDR1 and CDR2: SEHNR and FQNEAQ (reference sequence). V trimming: 4 bases; J trimming: 6 bases; junction bases outside the gene matches: 11. The CDR3 runs to 15 residues. The CDR3, as DNA: TGTGCCAGCAGCTATGCCGGGAGGGCCCTTGGCGAGCAGTACTTC. Its translation: CASSYAGRALGEQYF.

J is TRBJ2-7 and V is TRBV2; TRBD2 agrees at 10 bases. The CDR3 is 15 amino acids. The V and J ends lost 5 bases and 4 bases, in that order; junction bases with no gene match: 8. CDR1 and CDR2 (germline): SNHLY, FYNNEI. The CDR3 DNA is TGTGCCAGCAGTTCCGGACTAGCGGATTCTTACGAGCAGTACTTC. Protein sequence: CASSSGLADSYEQYF.

As DNA, the CDR3 is TGTGCCAGCCTTACTACGGGGAAAGGCTACGAGCAGTACTTC. Translating it yields CASLTTGKGYEQYF. The chain recombines TRBV28 with TRBJ2-7; possibly TRBD2 for D (5 bases). Deletions cut 8 bases from V and 3 bases from J, with 17 bases between. Germline V CDR1 and CDR2: MDHEN, SYDVKM. The CDR3 runs 14 residues.

The chain has TRBV25-1 and TRBJ1-5, with D possibly being TRBD1 (5 bases). Germline V lookup: CDR1 MGHDK, CDR2 SYGVNS. Trimming left V 6 bases short and J 8 bases short, with 8 bases between. The CDR3 runs 11 residues. Written as DNA, the CDR3 is TGTGCCAGCAGGGAGGGGAAGCCCCAGCATTTT. It codes for CASREGKPQHF.

This chain connects TRBV7-9 to TRBJ2-1; TRBD2 might be the D (5 bases). V lost 5 bases and J lost 7, with 9 bases in between. The CDR3 covers 12 residues. Germline CDR1 and CDR2: SEHNR and FQNEAQ (reference sequence). CDR3: CASSQTTNEQFF. CDR3 in DNA: TGTGCCAGCAGCCAGACTACAAATGAGCAGTTCTTC.

V gene TRBV6-5 combines with J gene TRBJ1-3, with unresolved D. The length of the CDR3 is 16 residues. Per the germline V gene, CDR1 is MNHEY and CDR2 is SVGAGI. Trimming shortened V by 0 bases and J by 2 bases, and 11 bases separated the two germline ends. The CDR3 spells CASSYSMGRAGNTIYF. The DNA for the CDR3 is TGTGCCAGCAGTTACTCGATGGGGAGGGCTGGAAACACCATATATTTT.

This clone was seen a few times. V and J are TRBV28 and TRBJ1-1, with 7 nucleotides matching TRBD1. Germline assignment: CDR1 MDHEN and CDR2 SYDVKM. The CDR3 has 13 residues. With 9 bases clipped from V and 6 bases from J, the junction kept 10 bases outside the gene matches. The CDR3 protein is CASKTGAVAEAFF. Written as DNA, the CDR3 is TGTGCCAGTAAAACAGGGGCAGTAGCTGAAGCTTTCTTT. The whole variable domain, remainder taken from reference TRBV28 and TRBJ1-1, is DVKVTQSSRYLVKRTGEKVFLECVQDMDHENMFWYRQDPGLGLRLIYFSYDVKMKEKGDIPEGYSVSREKKERFSLILESASTNQTSMYLCASKTGAVAEAFFGQGTRLTVV.

The chain combines TRBV6-5 with TRBJ2-7; D is ambiguous. CDR1 and CDR2 from the germline V gene are MNHEY and SVGAGI. There are 15 residues in the CDR3. Trimming shortened V by 6 bases and J by 4 bases, and 19 bases separated the two germline ends. The CDR3 spells CASRNNRGLSYEQYF. Written as DNA, the CDR3 is TGTGCCAGCAGGAACAACCGAGGTCTGTCGTACGAGCAGTACTTC.

The CDR3 DNA reads as TGCGCCAGCAGCCAAGGACTAGCGTCAGACGAGCAGTACTTC. Protein: CASSQGLASDEQYF. The chain combines TRBV4-3 with TRBJ2-7, with 8 bases identical to TRBD2. J gave up 5 bases and V 1 base, and 4 bases lay outside the gene matches. There are 14 residues in the CDR3. Germline lookup yields CDR1 LGHNA and CDR2 YSLEER.

The gene calls are TRBV28 and TRBJ2-2; 10 bases match TRBD2. Losses at the gene ends were 7 bases for V and 1 base for J; bases not matched to a gene: 6. The CDR3 loop spans 16 amino acids. Germline V gene lookup returns CDR1 MDHEN and CDR2 SYDVKM. The CDR3 loop reads CASTIPSGGNTGELFF. CDR3 DNA: TGTGCCAGCACCATCCCTAGCGGGGGGAACACCGGGGAGCTGTTTTTT.

The genes are TRBV4-1 and TRBJ2-3; TRBD1 aligns across 8 bases. V lost 4 bases to trimming and J lost 5 bases; unmatched junction nucleotides: 11. The CDR3 sequence is 16 residues long. From germline, CDR1 is MGHRA and CDR2 YSYEKL. The CDR3 DNA is TGCGCCAGCAGCCTGGCCCTGACAGGGGATATAGATACGCAGTATTTT. As protein: CASSLALTGDIDTQYF.

The genes are TRBV19 and TRBJ2-3; possibly TRBD2 for D (6 bases). CDR3 length: 14 amino acids. V lost 9 bases, J lost 1 base, and 14 bases lay in between. Looked up from germline, CDR1 is LNHDA and CDR2 is SQIVND (reference sequence). This chain's CDR3 is CASRRGAGTDTQYF. As DNA, the CDR3 is TGTGCCAGCCGGCGGGGTGCCGGCACAGATACGCAGTATTTT.

This sequence joins TRBV15 and TRBJ2-5, with D hard to call. The CDR3 is made up of 13 amino acids. Germline CDR1 and CDR2: LNHNV and YYDKDF (reference sequence). With 0 bases removed from V and 2 bases from J, the gap between germline ends came to 4 bases. In DNA, the CDR3 is TGTGCCACCAGCAGAGATCAGCAAGAGACCCAGTACTTC. Translating it yields CATSRDQQETQYF.

This clone occurred a few times. DNA of the CDR3: TGCAGTGCGTCCGTTTGGCCCCAGCATTTT. Translated: CSASVWPQHF. The chain recombines TRBV20-1 with TRBJ1-5; D is uncertain. Deletions cut 6 bases from V and 9 bases from J, with 9 bases between. There are 10 residues in the CDR3. From germline, CDR1 is DFQATT and CDR2 SNEGSKA (reference sequence).

The chain uses TRBV14 and TRBJ2-5; a possible D gene is TRBD2 (6 bases). Per germline, CDR1 SGHDN and CDR2 FVKESK. The CDR3 sequence is 15 residues long. Trimming cost V 4 bases and J 5 bases, with 17 bases left between them. This CDR3 is CASSLQGGGWETQYF. Here the CDR3 DNA reads TGTGCCAGCAGCCTGCAAGGCGGAGGGTGGGAGACCCAGTACTTC. The variable domain in full, with the rest retrieved from reference TRBV14 and TRBJ2-5, is EAGVTQFPSHSVIEKGQTVTLRCDPISGHDNLYWYRRVMGKEIKFLLHFVKESKQDESGMPNNRFLAERTGGTYSTLKVQPAELEDSGVYFCASSLQGGGWETQYFGPGTRLLVL.

This chain links TRBV4-2 with TRBJ1-4; 7 bases agree with TRBD1. In germline, CDR1 is LGHNA, CDR2 YNFKEQ. The CDR3 runs 14 residues. J gave up 5 bases and V 4 bases, and 4 bases lay outside the gene matches. The CDR3 DNA reads as TGTGCCAGCAGCCGCGGGACAGCAAATGAAAAACTGTTTTTT. Residues: CASSRGTANEKLFF.